The 26 T cell receptor beta chains below all came from one sample that was sequenced in a study of molecular identifiers for immune sequencing clone quantification. TCRdb reanalysed the PCR reads using MiXCR and keeps one entry per CDR3 protein. The repertoire holds more than 550,000 distinct CDR3 sequences, with roughly 27% as singletons. Sequenced material: naive CD8+ T cells from blood, with Jurkat cell RNA spiked in. Sample subset: FACS-sorted CD8+CD4-CCR7+CD45RA+ naive T cells. The source of these receptors is a human donor in good health. Some libraries in this study had Jurkat cell RNA spiked in.

This clonotype was observed a few times. The chain carries TRBV11-2 and TRBJ2-7; TRBD2 aligns across 9 bases. V was clipped by 2 bases and J by 2 bases; unmatched bases: 10. The CDR3 loop spans 17 amino acids. Per germline, CDR1 SGHAT and CDR2 FQNNGV. CDR3 sequence reads: CASSLWASGISPYEQYF. For the CDR3, the DNA is TGTGCCAGCAGCTTATGGGCTAGCGGGATTAGCCCCTACGAGCAGTACTTC. Supplemented by reference TRBV11-2 and TRBJ2-7, the full variable domain reads EAGVAQSPRYKIIEKRQSVAFWCNPISGHATLYWYQQILGQGPKLLIQFQNNGVVDDSQLPKDRFSAERLKGVDSTLKIQPAKLEDSAVYLCASSLWASGISPYEQYFGPGTRLTVT.

A note on this clonotype: At one end the junction does not follow the germline gene, possibly because of a read error. J is TRBJ2-1 and V is TRBV7-2; D is perhaps TRBD2 (6 bases). Germline V CDR1 and CDR2: SGHTA, FQGNSA. The CDR3 runs 13 residues. The CDR3 region has the DNA TGTGCCAGCAGCGCGCGGGGTTACATTGAGCAGTTCTTC. This encodes CASSARGYIEQFF.

This clonotype was detected a few times. This sequence joins TRBV19 and TRBJ2-7; 10 nucleotides line up with TRBD2. The CDR3 runs to 16 residues. The V and J ends lost 3 bases and 5 bases, in that order; junction bases with no gene match: 10. Germline assignment: CDR1 LNHDA and CDR2 SQIVND (reference sequence). This CDR3 reads CASSIVGAGGSNEQYF. CDR3 sequence (DNA): TGTGCCAGTAGTATCGTCGGAGCGGGAGGGAGCAACGAGCAGTACTTC.

With respect to this clonotype: A junction boundary mismatches the germline segment, possibly from a read error. The chain links TRBV6-2 or TRBV6-3 to TRBJ2-7; no reliable D call. Germline V gene lookup returns CDR1 MNHEY and CDR2 SVGEGT. This CDR3 has 15 residues. As DNA, the CDR3 is TGTGCCAGCAGTTACTCGTCACGGGCCTCCTACGAGCGGTACTTC. The encoded protein is CASSYSSRASYERYF.

This clonotype was detected once. A read error may be the cause here, since a much bigger clone is one base away. The chain is built from TRBV25-1 and TRBJ2-2; the D call may be TRBD1 or TRBD2 (5 bases each). Germline loops: CDR1 MGHDK, CDR2 SYGVNS. V was cut by 3 bases and J by 4 bases, with 15 bases left in between. CDR3 size: 16 residues. The CDR3 DNA is TGTGCCAGCAGTGATTCAACTAGACAGTTCACCGGGGAGCTGTTTTTT. Protein: CASSDSTRQFTGELFF.

The gene calls are TRBV7-9 and TRBJ1-4; D not resolved. Germline V gene sequence: CDR1 SEHNR, CDR2 FQNEAQ (reference sequence). CDR3 length: 16 residues. V dropped 5 bases and J dropped 0 bases, with 13 bases sitting between them. The CDR3 protein is CASSPPGGSTNEKLFF. The CDR3 DNA is TGTGCCAGCAGCCCCCCAGGAGGGTCAACTAATGAAAAACTGTTTTTT.

This clonotype came up a few times. This chain uses TRBV2 with TRBJ2-1; no firm D call. The V gene lost 3 bases and the J gene lost 0 bases, with 9 bases spanning the gap. The CDR3 runs 15 residues. Germline CDR1 and CDR2: SNHLY and FYNNEI. The CDR3 sequence is CASSDGASSYNEQFF. The CDR3 region has the DNA TGTGCCAGCAGTGATGGAGCGAGCTCCTACAATGAGCAGTTCTTC.

This clonotype is a singleton in its sample. Being one base from a much bigger clone, this may be a read error. The chain employs TRBV2 and TRBJ2-3, with TRBD1 identical over 12 bases. Trimming cost V 7 bases and J 3 bases; bases outside gene matches: 5. CDR1 SNHLY and CDR2 FYNNEI come from the germline V gene. This CDR3 region has 15 residues. Here the CDR3 DNA reads TGTGCCAGCAAAGGGACAGGGGGCACAACAGATACGCAGTATTTT. Amino acids: CASKGTGGTTDTQYF. The variable domain in full, completed from reference TRBV2 and TRBJ2-3, reads EPEVTQTPSHQVTQMGQEVILRCVPISNHLYFYWYRQILGQKVEFLVSFYNNEISEKSEIFDDQFSVERPDGSNFTLKIRSTKLEDSAMYFCASKGTGGTTDTQYFGPGTRLTVL.

This clonotype was counted only a few times. The chain joins TRBV3-1 to TRBJ2-7, with unresolved D. Trimming pared 0 bases from V and 0 bases from J, leaving 9 bases between. Germline CDR1 reads LGHDT; CDR2 reads YNNKEL (reference sequence). The CDR3 runs 15 residues. The CDR3 here is CASSQEPRSSYEQYF. Here the CDR3 DNA reads TGTGCCAGCAGCCAAGAGCCCAGGAGCTCCTACGAGCAGTACTTC.

The table lists this clonotype with many counts. The V and J genes are TRBV28 and TRBJ2-3, with TRBD2 matching 7 bases. Germline CDR1 MDHEN, CDR2 SYDVKM. There are 15 residues in the CDR3. The V gene end was trimmed by 6 bases and the J gene end by 0 bases; junction bases not matched to a gene: 6. For the CDR3, the DNA is TGTGCCAGCAGGCTAGCGGACTCTAGCACAGATACGCAGTATTTT. Translating gives CASRLADSSTDTQYF.

This clonotype was seen a few times. This chain uses TRBV14 with TRBJ2-7, with a weak D call TRBD2 (5 bases). V dropped 5 bases and J dropped 4 bases, with 18 bases sitting between them. Germline CDR1 SGHDN, CDR2 FVKESK. CDR3 length equals 15 residues. The CDR3 reads CASSSSGNVWYEQYF. DNA for the CDR3: TGTGCCAGCAGCTCCTCCGGGAACGTATGGTACGAGCAGTACTTC. The whole variable domain, filled in from reference TRBV14 and TRBJ2-7, reads EAGVTQFPSHSVIEKGQTVTLRCDPISGHDNLYWYRRVMGKEIKFLLHFVKESKQDESGMPNNRFLAERTGGTYSTLKVQPAELEDSGVYFCASSSSGNVWYEQYFGPGTRLTVT.

This clonotype was seen more than once but under ten times. The V and J genes are TRBV30 and TRBJ2-2, with TRBD2 matching over 10 bases. This CDR3 comprises 15 residues. V shed 4 bases and J 10 bases; nucleotides not matched to a gene: 12. Germline V gene data show CDR1 as GTSNPN and CDR2 as SVGIG (reference sequence). The CDR3 spells CAWTPGTSVFEELFF. CDR3 nucleotides: TGTGCCTGGACCCCGGGGACTAGCGTTTTTGAGGAGCTGTTTTTT.

V usage is TRBV10-2 and J usage is TRBJ2-7, with D possibly TRBD2 on 6 matching bases. Between the trimmed V and J ends, which lost 11 bases and 3 bases, there was a span of 17 bases. The CDR3 is 13 residues long. Germline values: CDR1 WSHSY, CDR2 SAAADI. Written as DNA, the CDR3 is TGCGCCCGCACCGGGGGTAGGGGCTACGAGCAGTACTTC. This encodes CARTGGRGYEQYF.

The V gene is TRBV30, the J gene TRBJ1-3, with D perhaps TRBD1 (6 bases). CDR3 length: 15 residues. Trimming left V 1 base short and J 0 bases short, with 10 bases between. The germline V gene encodes CDR1 GTSNPN and CDR2 SVGIG (reference sequence). Here the CDR3 reads CAWSAGGDSGNTIYF. The CDR3 DNA is TGTGCCTGGAGTGCTGGGGGCGACTCTGGAAACACCATATATTTT.

This clonotype appeared a few times. This chain joins TRBV5-8 and TRBJ2-2, with D possibly matching TRBD1 (5 bases). This CDR3 is 16 amino acids long. Trimming stripped 4 bases from V and 0 bases from J, with 13 bases between. Germline CDR1 and CDR2: SGHTS and YDEGEE. CDR3: CASSTTAIANTGELFF. CDR3 nucleotides: TGTGCCAGCAGCACGACAGCAATCGCGAACACCGGGGAGCTGTTTTTT.

The V call is TRBV30, the J call TRBJ2-7, with a possible D match to TRBD2 (6 bases). There are 15 residues in the CDR3. V was clipped by 3 bases and J by 1 base, with 16 bases between them. The V gene's germline CDR1 is GTSNPN and CDR2 SVGIG (reference sequence). CDR3 nucleotides: TGTGCCTGGAGCCTAGTTCGCGGGGTTTCCTACGAGCAGTACTTC. It specifies CAWSLVRGVSYEQYF.

The chain joins TRBV27 to TRBJ2-7; D possibly corresponds to TRBD2 (6 bases). CDR1 and CDR2 (germline): MNHEY, SMNVEV (reference sequence). The V end lost 4 bases, the J end lost 5 bases, and 15 bases lay between the germline ends. The CDR3 extends over 14 amino acids. DNA for the CDR3: TGTGCCAGCAGTTGGCGGGGCCGGATCCACGAGCAGTACTTC. This translates into CASSWRGRIHEQYF.

This clonotype occurred many times. The chain employs TRBV5-1 and TRBJ2-3, with D possibly being TRBD1 or TRBD2 (6 bases each). Trimming removed 4 bases at V and 5 bases at J, with 11 bases between. The CDR3 sequence is 13 residues long. Germline values: CDR1 SGHRS, CDR2 YFSETQ. The CDR3 nucleotides are TGCGCCAGCAGCGAGGGGGACTTAGATACGCAGTATTTT. Translating it yields CASSEGDLDTQYF.

Only a few counts were recorded for this clonotype. The J gene is TRBJ2-1, the V gene TRBV4-3; 11 nucleotides align to TRBD2. The CDR3 is 15 residues long. Germline V gene data show CDR1 as LGHNA and CDR2 as YSLEER. V was pared by 3 bases and J by 7 bases, with 5 bases of the junction left unmatched. In DNA form, the CDR3 reads TGCGCCAGCAGCCACCCGACTAGCGGGGAAAATGAGCAGTTCTTC. Translation gives CASSHPTSGENEQFF.

This clonotype showed up many times. The rearrangement uses TRBV5-4 and TRBJ2-7; 11 nucleotides agree with TRBD1. V trimming: 3 bases; J trimming: 5 bases; junction bases outside the gene matches: 1. CDR3 length: 13 amino acids. Looked up from germline, CDR1 is SGHNT and CDR2 is YYREEE (reference sequence). CDR3: CASSWDRGNEQYF. CDR3 sequence (DNA): TGTGCCAGCAGCTGGGACAGGGGGAACGAGCAGTACTTC.

This clonotype was counted a few times. The rearrangement joins TRBV27 to TRBJ2-7; the match to TRBD1 covers 7 bases. Trimming cost V 4 bases and J 3 bases; bases outside gene matches: 6. Germline lookup yields CDR1 MNHEY and CDR2 SMNVEV (reference sequence). The length of the CDR3 is 14 residues. CDR3 sequence: CASSYQTGVYEQYF. The CDR3 coding sequence is TGTGCCAGCAGTTACCAAACAGGGGTCTACGAGCAGTACTTC.

This clonotype was found a few times. The V gene is TRBV20-1, the J gene TRBJ1-6, with 7 bases matching TRBD1. The CDR3 is 15 amino acids. The V gene's germline CDR1 is DFQATT and CDR2 SNEGSKA (reference sequence). Unmatched junction bases numbered 8, after V lost 5 bases and J lost 4 bases. CDR3 loop: CSAFTGTEYNSPLHF. The CDR3, as DNA: TGCAGTGCTTTTACCGGGACAGAATATAATTCACCCCTCCACTTT.

This CDR3 reads CASSFRDSSYNEQFF. The DNA of the CDR3 is TGTGCCAGCAGCTTCCGGGACTCCTCCTACAATGAGCAGTTCTTC. The chain recombines TRBV7-2 with TRBJ2-1; D may be TRBD2 (6 bases). V lost 3 bases and J 0 bases, leaving 9 bases between the germline ends. This CDR3 contains 15 residues. The germline gives CDR1 SGHTA, CDR2 FQGNSA.

Points on this clonotype: One end of the junction fails to match germline, which may point to a read error. J is TRBJ2-2 and V is TRBV4-2, with 8 bases aligning to TRBD1. This CDR3 region has 18 residues. Germline CDR1 is LGHNA and CDR2 is YNFKEQ. The CDR3 sequence: CASSQRGQGARNTGELVF. Written as DNA, the CDR3 is TGTGCCAGCAGCCAAAGGGGGCAGGGGGCTCGGAACACCGGGGAGCTGGTTTTT.

Concerning this clonotype itself: Compared with germline, one end of the junction differs, possibly owing to a read error. The genes are TRBV15 and TRBJ1-1; D is undetermined. The CDR3 runs to 14 residues. Germline V gene data show CDR1 as LNHNV and CDR2 as YYDKDF (reference sequence). The CDR3 spells CATRRAGIDTEAFF. In DNA form, the CDR3 reads TGTGCCACCAGAAGAGCCGGGATTGACACTGAAGCTTTCTTT.

J is TRBJ2-5 and V is TRBV7-6; 9 nucleotides align to TRBD2. V lost 4 bases and J lost 6; bases outside the gene matches: 9. This CDR3 has 15 residues. CDR1 is SGHVS and CDR2 is FNYEAQ in the germline V gene. In nucleotides, the CDR3 is TGTGCCAGCAGCTCCCTAGCGGGGCCCCTTCAGACCCAGTACTTC. Translating it yields CASSSLAGPLQTQYF.